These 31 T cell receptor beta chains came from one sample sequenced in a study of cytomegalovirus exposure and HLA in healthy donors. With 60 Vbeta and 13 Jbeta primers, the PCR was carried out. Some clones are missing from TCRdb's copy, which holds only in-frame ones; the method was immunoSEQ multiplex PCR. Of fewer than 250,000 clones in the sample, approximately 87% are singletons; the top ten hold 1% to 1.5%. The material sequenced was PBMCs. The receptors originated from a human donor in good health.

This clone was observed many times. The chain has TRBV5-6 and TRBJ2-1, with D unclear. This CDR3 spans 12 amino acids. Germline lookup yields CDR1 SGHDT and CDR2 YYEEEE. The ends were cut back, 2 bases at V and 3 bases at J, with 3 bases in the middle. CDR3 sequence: CASSFIYNEQFF. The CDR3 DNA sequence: TGTGCCAGCAGCTTCATCTACAATGAGCAGTTCTTC.

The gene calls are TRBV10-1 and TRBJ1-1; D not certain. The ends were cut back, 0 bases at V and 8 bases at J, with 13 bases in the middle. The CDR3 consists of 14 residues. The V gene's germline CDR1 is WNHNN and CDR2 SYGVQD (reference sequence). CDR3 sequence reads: CASSESIWQEEAFF. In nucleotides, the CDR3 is TGCGCCAGCAGTGAGTCGATTTGGCAGGAAGAAGCTTTCTTT.

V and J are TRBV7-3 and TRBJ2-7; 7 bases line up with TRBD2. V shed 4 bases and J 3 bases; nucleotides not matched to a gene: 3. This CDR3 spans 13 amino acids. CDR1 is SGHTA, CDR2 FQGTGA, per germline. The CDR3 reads CASSYGGGYEQYF. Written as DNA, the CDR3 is TGTGCCAGCAGCTATGGGGGGGGCTACGAGCAGTACTTC.

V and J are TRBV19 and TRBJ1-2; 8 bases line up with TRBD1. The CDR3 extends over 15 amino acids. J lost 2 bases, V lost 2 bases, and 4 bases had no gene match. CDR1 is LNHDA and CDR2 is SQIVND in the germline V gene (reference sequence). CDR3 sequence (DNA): TGTGCCAGTAGTATAACAGGGGGAGGAAACTATGGCTACACCTTC. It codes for CASSITGGGNYGYTF.

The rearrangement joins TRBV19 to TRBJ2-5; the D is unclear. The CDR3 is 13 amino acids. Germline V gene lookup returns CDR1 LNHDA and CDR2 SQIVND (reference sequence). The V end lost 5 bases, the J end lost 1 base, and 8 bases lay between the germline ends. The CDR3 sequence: CASSGLSQETQYF. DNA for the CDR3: TGTGCCAGTAGTGGCCTTTCCCAAGAGACCCAGTACTTC.

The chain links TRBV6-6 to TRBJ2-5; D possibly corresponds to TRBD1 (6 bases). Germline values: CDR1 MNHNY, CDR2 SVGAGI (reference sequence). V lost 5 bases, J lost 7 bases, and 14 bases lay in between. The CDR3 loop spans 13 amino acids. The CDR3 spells CASSHRGKGTQYF. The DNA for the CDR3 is TGTGCCAGCAGTCATAGGGGGAAAGGGACCCAGTACTTC.

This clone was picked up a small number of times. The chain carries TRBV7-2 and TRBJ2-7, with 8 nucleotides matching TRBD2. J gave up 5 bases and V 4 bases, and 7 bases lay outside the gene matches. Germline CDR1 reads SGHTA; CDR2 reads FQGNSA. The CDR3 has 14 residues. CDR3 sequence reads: CASSSQRERHEQYF. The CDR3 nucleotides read TGTGCCAGCAGCTCCCAGCGGGAGAGGCACGAGCAGTACTTC. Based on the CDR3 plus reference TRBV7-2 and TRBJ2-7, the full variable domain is GAGVSQSPSNKVTEKGKDVELRCDPISGHTALYWYRQSLGQGLEFLIYFQGNSAPDKSGLPSDRFSAERTGGSVSTLTIQRTQQEDSAVYLCASSSQRERHEQYFGPGTRLTVT.

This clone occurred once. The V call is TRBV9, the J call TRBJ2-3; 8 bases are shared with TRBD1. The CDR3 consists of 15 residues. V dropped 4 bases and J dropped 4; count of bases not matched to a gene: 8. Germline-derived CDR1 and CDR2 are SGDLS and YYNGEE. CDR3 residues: CASSPRTGFADTQYF. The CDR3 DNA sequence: TGTGCCAGCAGCCCTCGGACAGGGTTCGCAGATACGCAGTATTTT.

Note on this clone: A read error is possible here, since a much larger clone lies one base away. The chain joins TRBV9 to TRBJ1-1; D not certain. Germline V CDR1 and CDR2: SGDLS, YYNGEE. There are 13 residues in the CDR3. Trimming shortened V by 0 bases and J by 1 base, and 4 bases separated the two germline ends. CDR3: CASSVDGNTEAFF. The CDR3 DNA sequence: TGTGCCAGCAGCGTAGACGGGAACACTGAAGCTTTCTTT.

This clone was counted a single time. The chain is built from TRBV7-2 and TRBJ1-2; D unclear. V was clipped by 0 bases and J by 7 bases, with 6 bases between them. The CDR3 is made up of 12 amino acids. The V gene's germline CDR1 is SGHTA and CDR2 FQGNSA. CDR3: CASSLAQFGYTF. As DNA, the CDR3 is TGTGCCAGCAGCTTAGCCCAATTTGGCTACACCTTC. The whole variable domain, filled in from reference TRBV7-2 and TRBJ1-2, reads GAGVSQSPSNKVTEKGKDVELRCDPISGHTALYWYRQSLGQGLEFLIYFQGNSAPDKSGLPSDRFSAERTGGSVSTLTIQRTQQEDSAVYLCASSLAQFGYTFGSGTRLTVV.

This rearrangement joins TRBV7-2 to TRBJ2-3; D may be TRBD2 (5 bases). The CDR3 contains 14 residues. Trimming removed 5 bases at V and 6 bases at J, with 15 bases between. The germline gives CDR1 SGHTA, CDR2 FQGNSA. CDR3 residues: CASSTRTPRDTQYF. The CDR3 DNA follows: TGTGCCAGCAGCACTAGGACCCCACGGGATACGCAGTATTTT.

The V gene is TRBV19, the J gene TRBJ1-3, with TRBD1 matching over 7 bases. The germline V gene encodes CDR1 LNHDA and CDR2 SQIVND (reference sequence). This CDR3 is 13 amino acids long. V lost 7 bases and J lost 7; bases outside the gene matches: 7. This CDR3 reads CASTLTGTNTIYF. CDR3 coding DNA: TGTGCCAGTACCCTGACAGGGACGAACACCATATATTTT.

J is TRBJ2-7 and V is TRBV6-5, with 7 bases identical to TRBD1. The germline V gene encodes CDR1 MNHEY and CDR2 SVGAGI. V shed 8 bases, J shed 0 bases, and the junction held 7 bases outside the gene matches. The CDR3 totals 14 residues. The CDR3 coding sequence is TGTGCCAGCCGGGACAGCGCGAGCTCCTACGAGCAGTACTTC. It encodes CASRDSASSYEQYF.

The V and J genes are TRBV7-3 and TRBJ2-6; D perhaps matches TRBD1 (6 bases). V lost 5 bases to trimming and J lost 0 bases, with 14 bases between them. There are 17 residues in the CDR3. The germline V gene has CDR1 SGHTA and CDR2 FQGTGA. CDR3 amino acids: CASSPGHARSGANVLTF. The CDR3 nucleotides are TGTGCCAGCAGCCCGGGACATGCTCGCTCTGGGGCCAACGTCCTGACTTTC.

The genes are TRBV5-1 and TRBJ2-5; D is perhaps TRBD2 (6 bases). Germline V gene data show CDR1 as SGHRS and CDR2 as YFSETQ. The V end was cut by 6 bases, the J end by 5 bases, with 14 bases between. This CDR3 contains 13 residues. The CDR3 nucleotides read TGCGCCAGCAAGGCCGGGAGAGGGGAGACCCAGTACTTC. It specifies CASKAGRGETQYF.

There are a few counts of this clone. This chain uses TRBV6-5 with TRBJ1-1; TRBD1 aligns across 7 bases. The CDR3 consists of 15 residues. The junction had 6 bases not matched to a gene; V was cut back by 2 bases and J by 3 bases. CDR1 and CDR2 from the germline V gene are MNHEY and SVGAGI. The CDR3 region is CASSYGTGVHTEAFF. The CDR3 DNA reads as TGTGCCAGCAGTTACGGTACAGGGGTACACACTGAAGCTTTCTTT.

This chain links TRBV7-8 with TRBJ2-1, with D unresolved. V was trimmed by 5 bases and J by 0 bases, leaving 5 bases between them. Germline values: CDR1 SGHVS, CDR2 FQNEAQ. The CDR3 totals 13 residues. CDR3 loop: CASSPVSYNEQFF. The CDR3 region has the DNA TGTGCCAGCAGCCCGGTCTCCTACAATGAGCAGTTCTTC.

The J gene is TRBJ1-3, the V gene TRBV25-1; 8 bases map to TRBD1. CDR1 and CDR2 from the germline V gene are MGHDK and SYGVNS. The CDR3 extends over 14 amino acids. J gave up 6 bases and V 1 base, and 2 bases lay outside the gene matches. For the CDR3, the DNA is TGTGCCAGCAGTGAATCGGGACAGGCAAACACCATATATTTT. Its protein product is CASSESGQANTIYF.

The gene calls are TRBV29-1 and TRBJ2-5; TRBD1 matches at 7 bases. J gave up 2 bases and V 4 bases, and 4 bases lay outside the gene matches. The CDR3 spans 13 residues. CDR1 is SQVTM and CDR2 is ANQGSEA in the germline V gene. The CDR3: CSVGSGGQETQYF. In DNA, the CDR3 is TGCAGCGTTGGCTCAGGGGGTCAAGAGACCCAGTACTTC.

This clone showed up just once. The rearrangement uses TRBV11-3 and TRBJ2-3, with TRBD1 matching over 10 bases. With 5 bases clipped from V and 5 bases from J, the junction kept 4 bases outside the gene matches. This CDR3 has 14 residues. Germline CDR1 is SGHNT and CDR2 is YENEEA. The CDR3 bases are TGTGCCAGCAGCAGAGGGACAGGGGAAGATACGCAGTATTTT. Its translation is CASSRGTGEDTQYF.

In DNA, the CDR3 is TGTGCCAGCAGTTTAGACAGGGGGCGGCCTAATGAAAAACTGTTTTTT. Translation gives CASSLDRGRPNEKLFF. V usage is TRBV28 and J usage is TRBJ1-4; 10 nucleotides agree with TRBD1. Unmatched junction bases numbered 3, after V lost 2 bases and J lost 3 bases. The CDR3 contains 16 residues. In germline, CDR1 is MDHEN, CDR2 SYDVKM. Variable domain in full (rest from reference TRBV28 and TRBJ1-4): DVKVTQSSRYLVKRTGEKVFLECVQDMDHENMFWYRQDPGLGLRLIYFSYDVKMKEKGDIPEGYSVSREKKERFSLILESASTNQTSMYLCASSLDRGRPNEKLFFGSGTQLSVL.

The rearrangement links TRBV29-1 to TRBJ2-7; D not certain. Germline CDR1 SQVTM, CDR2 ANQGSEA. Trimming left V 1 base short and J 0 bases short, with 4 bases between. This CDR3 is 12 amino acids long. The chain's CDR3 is CSVEVSSYEQYF. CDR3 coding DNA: TGCAGCGTTGAAGTCAGCTCCTACGAGCAGTACTTC.

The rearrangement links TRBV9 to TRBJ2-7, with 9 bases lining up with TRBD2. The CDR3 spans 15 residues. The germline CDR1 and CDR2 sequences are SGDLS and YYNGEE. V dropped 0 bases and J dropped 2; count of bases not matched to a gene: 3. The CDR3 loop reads CASSVGLAAPYEQYF. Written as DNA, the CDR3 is TGTGCCAGCAGCGTAGGACTAGCGGCCCCCTACGAGCAGTACTTC.

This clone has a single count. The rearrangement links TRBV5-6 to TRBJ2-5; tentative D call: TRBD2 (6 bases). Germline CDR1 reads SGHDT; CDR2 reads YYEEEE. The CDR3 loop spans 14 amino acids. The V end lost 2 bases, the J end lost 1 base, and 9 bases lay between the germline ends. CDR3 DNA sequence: TGTGCCAGCAGCTTACCGGGGGTCCAAGAGACCCAGTACTTC. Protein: CASSLPGVQETQYF.

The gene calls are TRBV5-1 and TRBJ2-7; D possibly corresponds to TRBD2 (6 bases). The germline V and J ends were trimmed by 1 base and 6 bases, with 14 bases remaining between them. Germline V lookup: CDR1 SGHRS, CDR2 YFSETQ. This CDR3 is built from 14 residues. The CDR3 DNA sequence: TGCGCCAGCAGCTTGCAGACATCTAGCGCCGAGCAGTACTTC. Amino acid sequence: CASSLQTSSAEQYF.

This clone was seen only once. The CDR3 spells CASSVQAGRADGRSEQYF. CDR3 nucleotide sequence: TGTGCCAGCAGTGTTCAAGCGGGCCGGGCCGACGGTAGGTCCGAGCAGTACTTC. This chain uses TRBV6-1 with TRBJ2-7; possibly TRBD2 for D (6 bases). With 4 bases removed from V and 6 bases from J, the gap between germline ends came to 28 bases. The CDR3 runs 18 residues. The germline V gene has CDR1 MNHNS and CDR2 SASEGT.

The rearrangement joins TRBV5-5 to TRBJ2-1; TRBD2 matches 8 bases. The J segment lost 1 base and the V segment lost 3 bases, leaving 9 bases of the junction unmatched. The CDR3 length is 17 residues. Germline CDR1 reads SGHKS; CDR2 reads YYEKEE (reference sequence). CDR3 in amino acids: CASSSQLSGISYNEQFF. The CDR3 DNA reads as TGTGCCAGCAGCTCCCAACTTAGCGGGATATCCTACAATGAGCAGTTCTTC.

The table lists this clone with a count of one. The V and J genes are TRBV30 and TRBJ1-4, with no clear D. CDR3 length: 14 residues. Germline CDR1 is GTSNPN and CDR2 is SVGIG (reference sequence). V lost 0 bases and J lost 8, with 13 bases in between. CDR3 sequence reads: CAWSVLDPGEKLFF. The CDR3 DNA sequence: TGTGCCTGGAGTGTACTGGACCCGGGGGAAAAACTGTTTTTT.

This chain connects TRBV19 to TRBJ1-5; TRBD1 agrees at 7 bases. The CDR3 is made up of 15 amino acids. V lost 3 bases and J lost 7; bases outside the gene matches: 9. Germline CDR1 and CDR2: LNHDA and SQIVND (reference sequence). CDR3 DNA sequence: TGTGCCAGTAGTATCAGGGGGACCCCCGGGCAGCCCCAGCATTTT. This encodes CASSIRGTPGQPQHF.

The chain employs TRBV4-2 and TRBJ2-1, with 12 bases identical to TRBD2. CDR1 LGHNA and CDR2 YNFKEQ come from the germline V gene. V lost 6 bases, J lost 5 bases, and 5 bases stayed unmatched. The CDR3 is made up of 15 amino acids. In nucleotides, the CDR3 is TGTGCCAGCAGGGTTCTAGCGGGAGGGGACAATGAGCAGTTCTTC. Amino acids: CASRVLAGGDNEQFF.

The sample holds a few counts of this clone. The chain's CDR3 is CASIGHSSDQPQHF. For the CDR3, the DNA is TGTGCCAGCATAGGACACTCGTCTGATCAGCCCCAGCATTTT. The rearrangement links TRBV6-6 to TRBJ1-5, with D possibly being TRBD1 (5 bases). V lost 7 bases and J lost 5, with 15 bases in between. Germline V gene sequence: CDR1 MNHNY, CDR2 SVGAGI (reference sequence). The CDR3 loop spans 14 amino acids.